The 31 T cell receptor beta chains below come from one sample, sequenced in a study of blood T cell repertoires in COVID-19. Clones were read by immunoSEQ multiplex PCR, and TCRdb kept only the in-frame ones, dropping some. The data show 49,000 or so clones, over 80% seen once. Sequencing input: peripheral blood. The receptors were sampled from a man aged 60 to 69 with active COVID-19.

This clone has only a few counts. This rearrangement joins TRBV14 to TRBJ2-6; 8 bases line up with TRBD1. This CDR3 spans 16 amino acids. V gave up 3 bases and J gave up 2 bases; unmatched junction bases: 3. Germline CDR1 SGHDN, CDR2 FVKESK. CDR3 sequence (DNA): TGTGCCAGCAGCCAGCGGACAGGGCCTGGGGCCAACGTCCTGACTTTC. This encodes CASSQRTGPGANVLTF.

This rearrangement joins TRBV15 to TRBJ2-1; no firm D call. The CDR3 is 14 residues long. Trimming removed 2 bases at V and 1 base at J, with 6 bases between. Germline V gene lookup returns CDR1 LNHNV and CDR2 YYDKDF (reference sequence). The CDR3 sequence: CATSRFRSYNEQFF. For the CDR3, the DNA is TGTGCCACCAGCAGATTCAGGTCCTACAATGAGCAGTTCTTC. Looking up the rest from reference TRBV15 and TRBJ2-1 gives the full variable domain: DAMVIQNPRYQVTQFGKPVTLSCSQTLNHNVMYWYQQKSSQAPKLLFHYYDKDFNNEADTPDNFQSRRPNTSFCFLDIRSPGLGDTAMYLCATSRFRSYNEQFFGPGTRLTVL.

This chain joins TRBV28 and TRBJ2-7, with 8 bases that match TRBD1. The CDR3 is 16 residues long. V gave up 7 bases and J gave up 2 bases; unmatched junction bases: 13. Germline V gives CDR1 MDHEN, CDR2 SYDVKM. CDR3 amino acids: CASNQHAGGRTYEQYF. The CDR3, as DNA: TGTGCCAGCAATCAACACGCAGGGGGCCGGACCTACGAGCAGTACTTC.

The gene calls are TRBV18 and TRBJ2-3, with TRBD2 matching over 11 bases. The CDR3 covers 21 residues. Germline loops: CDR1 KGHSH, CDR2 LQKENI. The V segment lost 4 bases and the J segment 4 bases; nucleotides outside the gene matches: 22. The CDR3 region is CASSRDRTTLAGGFFADTQYF. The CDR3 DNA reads TGTGCCAGCTCACGGGACCGCACGACCTTAGCGGGAGGGTTCTTCGCAGATACGCAGTATTTT.

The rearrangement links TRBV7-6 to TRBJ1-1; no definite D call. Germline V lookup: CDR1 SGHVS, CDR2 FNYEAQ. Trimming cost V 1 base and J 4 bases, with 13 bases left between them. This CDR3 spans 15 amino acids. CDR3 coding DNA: TGTGCCAGCAGCTTAGAAACTGTAAAGCCCACTGAAGCTTTCTTT. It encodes CASSLETVKPTEAFF.

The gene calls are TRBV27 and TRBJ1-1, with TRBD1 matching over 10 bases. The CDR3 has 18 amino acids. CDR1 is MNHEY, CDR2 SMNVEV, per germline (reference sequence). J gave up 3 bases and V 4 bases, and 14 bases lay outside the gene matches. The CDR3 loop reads CASSSPLRQGAQDTEAFF. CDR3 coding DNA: TGTGCCAGCAGTTCCCCTCTGAGACAGGGGGCGCAGGACACTGAAGCTTTCTTT.

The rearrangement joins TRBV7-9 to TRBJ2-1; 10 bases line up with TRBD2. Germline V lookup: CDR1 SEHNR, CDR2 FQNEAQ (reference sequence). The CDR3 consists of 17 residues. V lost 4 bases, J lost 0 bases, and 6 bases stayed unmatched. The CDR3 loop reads CASSSIKRGGSYNEQFF. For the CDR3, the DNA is TGTGCCAGCAGCTCCATAAAGCGGGGGGGCTCCTACAATGAGCAGTTCTTC. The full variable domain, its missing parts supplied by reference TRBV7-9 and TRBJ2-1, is DTGVSQNPRHKITKRGQNVTFRCDPISEHNRLYWYRQTLGQGPEFLTYFQNEAQLEKSRLLSDRFSAERPKGSFSTLEIQRTEQGDSAMYLCASSSIKRGGSYNEQFFGPGTRLTVL.

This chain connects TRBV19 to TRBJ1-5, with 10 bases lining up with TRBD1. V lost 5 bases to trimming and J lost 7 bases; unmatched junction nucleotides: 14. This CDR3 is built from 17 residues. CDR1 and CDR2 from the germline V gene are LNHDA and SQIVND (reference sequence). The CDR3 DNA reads TGTGCCAGTAGTTCCGGGACAGGGGCATTCGAAGGCCAGCCCCAGCATTTT. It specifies CASSSGTGAFEGQPQHF.

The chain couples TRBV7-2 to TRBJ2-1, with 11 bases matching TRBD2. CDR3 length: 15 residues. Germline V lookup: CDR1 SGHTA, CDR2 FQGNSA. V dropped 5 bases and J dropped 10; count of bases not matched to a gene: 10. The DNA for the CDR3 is TGTGCCAGCAGCGCGCTAGCGGGAGGTCAACGGGAGCAGTTCTTC. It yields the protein CASSALAGGQREQFF. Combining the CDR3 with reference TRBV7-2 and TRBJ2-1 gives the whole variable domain GAGVSQSPSNKVTEKGKDVELRCDPISGHTALYWYRQSLGQGLEFLIYFQGNSAPDKSGLPSDRFSAERTGGSVSTLTIQRTQQEDSAVYLCASSALAGGQREQFFGPGTRLTVL.

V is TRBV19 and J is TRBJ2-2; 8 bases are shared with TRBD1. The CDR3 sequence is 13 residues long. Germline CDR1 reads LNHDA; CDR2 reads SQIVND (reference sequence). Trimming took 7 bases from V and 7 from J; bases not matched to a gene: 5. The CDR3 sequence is CASNRGAGGELFF. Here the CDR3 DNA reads TGTGCCAGTAACAGGGGGGCCGGCGGGGAGCTGTTTTTT.

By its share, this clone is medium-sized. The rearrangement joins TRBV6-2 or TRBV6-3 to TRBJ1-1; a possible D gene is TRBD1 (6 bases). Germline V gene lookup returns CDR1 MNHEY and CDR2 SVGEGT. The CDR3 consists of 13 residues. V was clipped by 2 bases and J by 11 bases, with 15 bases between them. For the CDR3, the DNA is TGTGCCAGCAGTTACACCCCAGGGGCGACGGCTTTCTTT. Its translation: CASSYTPGATAFF.

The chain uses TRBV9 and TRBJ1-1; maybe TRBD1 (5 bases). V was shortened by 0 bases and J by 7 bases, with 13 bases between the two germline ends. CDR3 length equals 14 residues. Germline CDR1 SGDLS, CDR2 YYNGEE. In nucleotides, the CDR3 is TGTGCCAGCAGCGTAGGGTGGGGGGAAAATGAAGCTTTCTTT. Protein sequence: CASSVGWGENEAFF.

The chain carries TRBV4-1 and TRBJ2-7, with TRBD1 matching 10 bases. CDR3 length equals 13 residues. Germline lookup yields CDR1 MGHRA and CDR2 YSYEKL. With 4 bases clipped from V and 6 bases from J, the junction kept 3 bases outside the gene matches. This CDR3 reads CASSPGTGVEQYF. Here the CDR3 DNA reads TGCGCCAGCAGCCCCGGGACAGGGGTCGAGCAGTACTTC.

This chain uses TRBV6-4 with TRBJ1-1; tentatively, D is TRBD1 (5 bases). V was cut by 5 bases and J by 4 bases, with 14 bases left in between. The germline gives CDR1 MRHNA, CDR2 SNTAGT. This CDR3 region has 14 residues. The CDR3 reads CASSPYQGGTEAFF. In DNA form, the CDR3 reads TGTGCCAGCAGTCCCTACCAGGGTGGCACTGAAGCTTTCTTT.

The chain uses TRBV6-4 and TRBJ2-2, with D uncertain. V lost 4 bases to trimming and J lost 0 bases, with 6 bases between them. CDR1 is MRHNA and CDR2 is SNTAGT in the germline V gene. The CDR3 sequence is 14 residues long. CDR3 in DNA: TGTGCCAGCAGTGCCCTCTCGAACACCGGGGAGCTGTTTTTT. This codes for CASSALSNTGELFF.

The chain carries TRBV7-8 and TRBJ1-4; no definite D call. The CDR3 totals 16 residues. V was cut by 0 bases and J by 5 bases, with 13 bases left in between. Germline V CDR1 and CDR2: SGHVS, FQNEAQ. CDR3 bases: TGTGCCAGCAGCTTAGCGTCCACACTCAGGAATGAAAAACTGTTTTTT. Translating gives CASSLASTLRNEKLFF.

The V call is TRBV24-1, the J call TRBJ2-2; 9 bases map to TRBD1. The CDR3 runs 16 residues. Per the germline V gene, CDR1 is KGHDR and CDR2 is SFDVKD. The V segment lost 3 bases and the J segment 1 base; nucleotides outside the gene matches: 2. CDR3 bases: TGTGCCACCAGTGATGGACAGGGGATGAACACCGGGGAGCTGTTTTTT. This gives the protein CATSDGQGMNTGELFF.

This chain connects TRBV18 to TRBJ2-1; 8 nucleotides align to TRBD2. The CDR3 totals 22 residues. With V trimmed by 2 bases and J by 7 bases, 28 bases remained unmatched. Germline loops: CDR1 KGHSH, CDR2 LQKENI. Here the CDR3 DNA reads TGTGCCAGCTCACCATTTCCTCGGACCGTTCTAAGCGGGGGCCCCCGGGGTAATGAGCAGTTCTTC. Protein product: CASSPFPRTVLSGGPRGNEQFF. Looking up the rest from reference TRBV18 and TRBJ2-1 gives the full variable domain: NAGVMQNPRHLVRRRGQEARLRCSPMKGHSHVYWYRQLPEEGLKFMVYLQKENIIDESGMPKERFSAEFPKEGPSILRIQQVVRGDSAAYFCASSPFPRTVLSGGPRGNEQFFGPGTRLTVL.

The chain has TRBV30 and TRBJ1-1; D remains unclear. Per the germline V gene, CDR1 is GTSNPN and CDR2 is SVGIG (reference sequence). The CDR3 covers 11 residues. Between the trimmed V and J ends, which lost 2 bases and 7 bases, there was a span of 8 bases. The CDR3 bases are TGTGCCTGGAGTAAGCGGGATGAAGCTTTCTTT. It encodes CAWSKRDEAFF. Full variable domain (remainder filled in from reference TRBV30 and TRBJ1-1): SQTIHQWPATLVQPVGSPLSLECTVEGTSNPNLYWYRQAAGRGLQLLFYSVGIGQISSEVPQNLSASRPQDRQFILSSKKLLLSDSGFYLCAWSKRDEAFFGQGTRLTVV.

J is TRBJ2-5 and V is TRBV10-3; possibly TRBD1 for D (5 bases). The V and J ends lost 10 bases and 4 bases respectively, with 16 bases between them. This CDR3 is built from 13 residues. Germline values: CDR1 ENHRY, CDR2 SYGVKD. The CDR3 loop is CATSQGQGETQYF. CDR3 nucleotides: TGTGCCACCTCGCAGGGCCAGGGAGAGACCCAGTACTTC.

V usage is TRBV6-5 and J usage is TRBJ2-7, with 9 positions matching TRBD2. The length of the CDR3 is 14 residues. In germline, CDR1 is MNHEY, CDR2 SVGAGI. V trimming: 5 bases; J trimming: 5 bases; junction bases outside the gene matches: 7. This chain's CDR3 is CASSPREGWNEQYF. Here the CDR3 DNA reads TGTGCCAGCAGTCCGCGGGAGGGCTGGAACGAGCAGTACTTC.

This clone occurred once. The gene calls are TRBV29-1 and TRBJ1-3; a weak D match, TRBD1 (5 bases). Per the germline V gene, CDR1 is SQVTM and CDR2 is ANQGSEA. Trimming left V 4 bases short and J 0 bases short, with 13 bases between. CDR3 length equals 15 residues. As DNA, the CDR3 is TGCAGCGTTGCGTGGACACCACTCTCTGGAAACACCATATATTTT. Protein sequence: CSVAWTPLSGNTIYF.

CDR3: CASSIKGVTYEQYF. The DNA for the CDR3 is TGTGCCAGCAGTATAAAGGGGGTAACCTACGAGCAGTACTTC. V usage is TRBV27 and J usage is TRBJ2-7; weak D call: TRBD1 (6 bases). Trimming removed 5 bases from V and 2 bases from J, with 13 bases in between. Per germline, CDR1 MNHEY and CDR2 SMNVEV (reference sequence). The CDR3 length is 14 residues.

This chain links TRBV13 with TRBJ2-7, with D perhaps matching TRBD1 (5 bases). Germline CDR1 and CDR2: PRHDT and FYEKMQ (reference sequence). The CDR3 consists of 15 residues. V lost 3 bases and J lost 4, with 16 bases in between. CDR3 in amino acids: CASSFWGRNRYEQYF. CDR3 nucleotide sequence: TGTGCCAGCAGCTTTTGGGGCAGGAACCGGTACGAGCAGTACTTC.

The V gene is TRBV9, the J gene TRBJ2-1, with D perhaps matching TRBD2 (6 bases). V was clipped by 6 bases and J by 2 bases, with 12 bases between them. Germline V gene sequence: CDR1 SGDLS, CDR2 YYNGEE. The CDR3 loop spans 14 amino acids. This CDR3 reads CASTRGLPYNEQFF. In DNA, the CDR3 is TGTGCCAGCACCCGTGGACTACCCTACAATGAGCAGTTCTTC.

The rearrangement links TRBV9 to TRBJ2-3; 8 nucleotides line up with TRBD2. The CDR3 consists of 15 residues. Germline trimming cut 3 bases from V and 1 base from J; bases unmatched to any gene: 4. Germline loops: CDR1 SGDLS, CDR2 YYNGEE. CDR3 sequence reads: CASSADSGGTDTQYF. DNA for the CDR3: TGTGCCAGCAGCGCGGATAGCGGGGGCACAGATACGCAGTATTTT.

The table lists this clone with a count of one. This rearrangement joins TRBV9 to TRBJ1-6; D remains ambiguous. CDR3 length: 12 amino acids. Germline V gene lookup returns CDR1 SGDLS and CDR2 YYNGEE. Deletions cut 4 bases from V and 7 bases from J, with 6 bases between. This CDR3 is CASSYGNSPLHF. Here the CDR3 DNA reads TGTGCCAGCAGCTACGGGAATTCACCCCTCCACTTT.

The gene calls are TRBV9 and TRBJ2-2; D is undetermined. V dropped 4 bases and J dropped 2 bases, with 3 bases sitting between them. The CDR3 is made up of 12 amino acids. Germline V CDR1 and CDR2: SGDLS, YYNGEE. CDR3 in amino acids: CASSTNTGELFF. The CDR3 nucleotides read TGTGCCAGCAGCACTAACACCGGGGAGCTGTTTTTT.

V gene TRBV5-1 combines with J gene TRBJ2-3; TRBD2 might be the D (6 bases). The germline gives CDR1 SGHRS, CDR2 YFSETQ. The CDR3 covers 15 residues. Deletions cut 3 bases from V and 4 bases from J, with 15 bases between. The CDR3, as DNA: TGCGCCAGCAGCTGGACCGTCGGGGGATCAGATACGCAGTATTTT. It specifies CASSWTVGGSDTQYF.

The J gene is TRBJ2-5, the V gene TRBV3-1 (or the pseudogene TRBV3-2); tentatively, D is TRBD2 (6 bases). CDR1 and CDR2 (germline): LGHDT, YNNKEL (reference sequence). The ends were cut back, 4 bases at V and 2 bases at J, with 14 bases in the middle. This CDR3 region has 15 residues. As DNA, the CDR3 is TGTGCCAGCAGCCCTTACGGGAGCGGACAAGAGACCCAGTACTTC. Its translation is CASSPYGSGQETQYF.

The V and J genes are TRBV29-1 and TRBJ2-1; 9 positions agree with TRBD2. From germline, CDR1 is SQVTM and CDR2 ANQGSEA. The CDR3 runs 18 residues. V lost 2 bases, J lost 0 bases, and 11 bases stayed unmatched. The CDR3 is CSVERRQSGRSSYNEQFF. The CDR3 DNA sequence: TGCAGCGTTGAACGGAGACAGAGCGGGAGGAGCTCCTACAATGAGCAGTTCTTC.